This T cell receptor (beta chain) was obtained from a study of blood T cell repertoires in COVID-19. Trimming pared 1 base from V and 2 bases from J, leaving 9 bases between. Per germline, CDR1 LGHNA and CDR2 YNFKEQ. The CDR3 spans 15 residues. The protocol was immunoSEQ multiplex PCR, while the TCRdb copy is restricted to in-frame clones and leaves out a portion. In the table there are 90,000 to 130,000 clones, 82% of which are singletons. J is TRBJ1-5 and V is TRBV4-2, with D possibly TRBD1 on 5 matching bases. The TCR was taken from a man in his sixties or seventies with acute or convalescent COVID-19. Sample: peripheral blood. The DNA of the CDR3 is TGTGCCAGCAGCCAAGCGGCACAGGGCAATCAGCCCCAGCATTTT. It translates to CASSQAAQGNQPQHF.